A single sample is the source of the 23 T cell receptor beta chains below, sequenced in a study of blood T cell repertoires in COVID-19. Method: immunoSEQ multiplex PCR; TCRdb's copy keeps in-frame clones and lacks some. The sample shows a few hundred thousand clones, 87% of them seen only once. The sample was peripheral blood. Receptors originate from a man in his fifties with active or convalescent COVID-19.

This sequence joins TRBV5-1 and TRBJ2-5, with D perhaps TRBD2 (5 bases). V lost 2 bases and J 5 bases, leaving 7 bases between the germline ends. The germline V gene has CDR1 SGHRS and CDR2 YFSETQ. There are 12 residues in the CDR3. Here the CDR3 DNA reads TGCGCCAGCAGCTTTGGCGGGGAGACCCAGTACTTC. This encodes CASSFGGETQYF. Full variable domain (outside the CDR3, taken from reference TRBV5-1 and TRBJ2-5): KAGVTQTPRYLIKTRGQQVTLSCSPISGHRSVSWYQQTPGQGLQFLFEYFSETQRNKGNFPGRFSGRQFSNSRSEMNVSTLELGDSALYLCASSFGGETQYFGPGTRLLVL.

The V and J genes are TRBV3-1 (or the pseudogene TRBV3-2) and TRBJ1-2; 8 bases are shared with TRBD1. The V segment lost 8 bases and the J segment 0 bases; nucleotides outside the gene matches: 8. Per germline, CDR1 LGHDT and CDR2 YNNKEL (reference sequence). The CDR3 runs 15 residues. The DNA of the CDR3 is TGTGCCAGCGCACAGGGGGACGGGGCTAACTATGGCTACACCTTC. Residues: CASAQGDGANYGYTF.

The chain carries TRBV5-1 and TRBJ1-1; no reliable D call. Trimming removed 4 bases at V and 1 base at J, with 14 bases between. Germline V gene data show CDR1 as SGHRS and CDR2 as YFSETQ. This CDR3 has 15 amino acids. The CDR3 loop is CASSLAGQTNTEAFF. CDR3 nucleotide sequence: TGCGCCAGCAGCCTTGCTGGGCAGACGAACACTGAAGCTTTCTTT. Complete variable domain (other parts from reference TRBV5-1 and TRBJ1-1): KAGVTQTPRYLIKTRGQQVTLSCSPISGHRSVSWYQQTPGQGLQFLFEYFSETQRNKGNFPGRFSGRQFSNSRSEMNVSTLELGDSALYLCASSLAGQTNTEAFFGQGTRLTVV.

The CDR3 sequence is CASSLGAGTEEAFF. CDR3 bases: TGTGCCAGCTCACTCGGGGCCGGGACTGAGGAAGCTTTCTTT. V usage is TRBV18 and J usage is TRBJ1-1; D may be TRBD1 (5 bases). This CDR3 has 14 residues. The V gene's germline CDR1 is KGHSH and CDR2 LQKENI. V was shortened by 4 bases and J by 8 bases, with 17 bases between the two germline ends.

This clone was seen just once. This rearrangement joins TRBV30 to TRBJ2-3; perhaps TRBD1 as D (6 bases). Germline V CDR1 and CDR2: GTSNPN, SVGIG (reference sequence). There are 13 residues in the CDR3. V was cut by 2 bases and J by 3 bases, with 9 bases left in between. This chain's CDR3 is CAWSYRETDTQYF. The CDR3 coding sequence is TGTGCCTGGAGTTACAGGGAGACAGATACGCAGTATTTT.

J is TRBJ2-7 and V is TRBV2; D gene unclear. The germline V gene has CDR1 SNHLY and CDR2 FYNNEI. The CDR3 runs to 12 residues. Trimming stripped 2 bases from V and 7 bases from J, with 9 bases between. Here the CDR3 reads CASSESLEEQYF. The CDR3 nucleotides read TGTGCCAGCAGTGAATCATTAGAAGAGCAGTACTTC.

CDR3 sequence reads: CASSLGILAGGPYEQYF. CDR3 DNA: TGTGCCAGCAGCTTAGGAATTCTTGCGGGGGGTCCCTACGAGCAGTACTTC. The rearrangement joins TRBV7-2 to TRBJ2-7; 8 positions agree with TRBD2. V dropped 1 base and J dropped 2; count of bases not matched to a gene: 10. The CDR3 sequence is 17 residues long. Looked up from germline, CDR1 is SGHTA and CDR2 is FQGNSA.

J is TRBJ2-5 and V is TRBV27; 8 nucleotides line up with TRBD2. V shed 4 bases, J shed 4 bases, and the junction held 5 bases outside the gene matches. This CDR3 region has 14 residues. CDR1 is MNHEY and CDR2 is SMNVEV in the germline V gene (reference sequence). The CDR3 nucleotides read TGTGCCAGCAGTTGGGCGGGGGGACGAGAGACCCAGTACTTC. This translates into CASSWAGGRETQYF.

The V and J genes are TRBV5-6 and TRBJ1-2; 8 positions match TRBD1. The germline V gene encodes CDR1 SGHDT and CDR2 YYEEEE. Unmatched junction bases numbered 6, after V lost 3 bases and J lost 2 bases. The CDR3 sequence is 15 residues long. CDR3 nucleotides: TGTGCCAGCAGCTCGACAGGGGAAGGGAACTATGGCTACACCTTC. It translates to CASSSTGEGNYGYTF.

The rearrangement links TRBV6-5 to TRBJ1-6; 8 bases agree with TRBD1. Germline V gives CDR1 MNHEY, CDR2 SVGAGI. This CDR3 has 15 amino acids. V dropped 7 bases and J dropped 10; count of bases not matched to a gene: 12. The CDR3 DNA sequence: TGTGCCAGCACCTTCCGAAGGACAGGGAAGTCACCCCTCCACTTT. Translating gives CASTFRRTGKSPLHF.

This clone was observed a handful of times. This chain connects TRBV7-3 to TRBJ2-3; 8 nucleotides line up with TRBD2. The CDR3 has 14 amino acids. Germline V gives CDR1 SGHTA, CDR2 FQGTGA. Losses at the gene ends were 5 bases for V and 1 base for J; bases not matched to a gene: 2. The CDR3 sequence is CASSPTSGTDTQYF. CDR3 DNA: TGTGCCAGCAGCCCGACTAGCGGCACAGATACGCAGTATTTT.

The V call is TRBV28, the J call TRBJ2-7; tentatively, D is TRBD2 (5 bases). CDR3 size: 12 residues. The germline V gene has CDR1 MDHEN and CDR2 SYDVKM. Trimming cost V 8 bases and J 2 bases, with 10 bases left between them. The CDR3 protein is CASRTYTYEQYF. In nucleotides, the CDR3 is TGTGCCAGCCGGACTTATACCTACGAGCAGTACTTC.

This clone was found once. The rearrangement joins TRBV5-5 to TRBJ2-7; D is unclear. Germline CDR1 is SGHKS and CDR2 is YYEKEE (reference sequence). The CDR3 totals 16 residues. V was pared by 2 bases and J by 5 bases, with 20 bases between. CDR3 nucleotides: TGTGCCAGCAGCTTCGGTGTCGCACTCCCGAACCACGAGCAGTACTTC. Translation: CASSFGVALPNHEQYF.

A single count supports this clone. CDR3 bases: TGCGCCAGCAGCCAAGGCCCAGGGGCCGGCGTTATGTCTGAAGCTTTCTTT. It codes for CASSQGPGAGVMSEAFF. The chain is built from TRBV4-3 and TRBJ1-1; tentative D call: TRBD1 (6 bases). The germline V and J ends were trimmed by 1 base and 6 bases, with 21 bases remaining between them. This CDR3 has 17 amino acids. Germline assignment: CDR1 LGHNA and CDR2 YSLEER.

This chain uses TRBV21-1 with TRBJ2-3; whether TRBD2, the table's D call, matches the DNA was not checked. TRBV21-1 has pseudogene status. The CDR3 spans 18 residues. The CDR3 spells CASSKAEVELAGLDTQYF. The DNA of the CDR3 is TGTGCCAGCAGCAAAGCAGAGGTGGAACTAGCGGGCCTCGATACGCAGTATTTT.

The chain carries TRBV4-2 and TRBJ2-5, with TRBD2 matching over 11 bases. This CDR3 contains 15 residues. Looked up from germline, CDR1 is LGHNA and CDR2 is YNFKEQ. J lost 2 bases, V lost 5 bases, and 4 bases had no gene match. The CDR3 loop reads CASSTTSGVQETQYF. The CDR3 coding sequence is TGTGCCAGCAGCACGACTAGCGGGGTTCAAGAGACCCAGTACTTC.

The chain uses TRBV6-6 and TRBJ1-2; tentative D call: TRBD1 (6 bases). The CDR3 loop spans 15 amino acids. Germline loops: CDR1 MNHNY, CDR2 SVGAGI (reference sequence). Trimming removed 5 bases at V and 1 base at J, with 14 bases between. CDR3 DNA sequence: TGTGCCAGCAGTCGCAGGGGTTTAGTTAACTATGGCTACACCTTC. Translating it yields CASSRRGLVNYGYTF.

A remark on this clone: Other DNA sequences from this sample encode an identical CDR3 as well. The chain recombines TRBV18 with TRBJ1-1; no firm D call. Trimming removed 2 bases from V and 2 bases from J, with 6 bases in between. The germline gives CDR1 KGHSH, CDR2 LQKENI. This CDR3 region has 13 residues. The CDR3 nucleotides read TGTGCCAGCTCACCAGGAGCAAACACTGAAGCTTTCTTT. Translation: CASSPGANTEAFF. The entire variable domain, with the rest obtained from reference TRBV18 and TRBJ1-1, is as follows: NAGVMQNPRHLVRRRGQEARLRCSPMKGHSHVYWYRQLPEEGLKFMVYLQKENIIDESGMPKERFSAEFPKEGPSILRIQQVVRGDSAAYFCASSPGANTEAFFGQGTRLTVV.

This clone has just one count. Sequence at one end of the junction differs from germline and may be a read error. This chain connects TRBV28 to TRBJ1-2; no clear D. Germline CDR1 is MDHEN and CDR2 is SYDVKM. CDR3 size: 15 residues. The DNA of the CDR3 is TGTGCCAGCACTTTAAGGGCGGGCAGCGGGAGCGGCTACACCTTC. This sequence encodes CASTLRAGSGSGYTF.

A note on this clone: Other DNA sequences within the sample encode an identical CDR3. This chain uses TRBV5-1 with TRBJ2-5; D is possibly TRBD2 (6 bases). Germline CDR1 reads SGHRS; CDR2 reads YFSETQ. Trimming cost V 0 bases and J 1 base, with 7 bases left between them. The CDR3 sequence is 14 residues long. CDR3 sequence (DNA): TGCGCCAGCAGCTTGGCCGGGGGCCAAGAGACCCAGTACTTC. This translates into CASSLAGGQETQYF.

This chain joins TRBV2 and TRBJ1-4; possibly TRBD1 for D (5 bases). Trimming removed 2 bases from V and 8 bases from J, with 6 bases in between. The length of the CDR3 is 12 residues. Germline-derived CDR1 and CDR2 are SNHLY and FYNNEI. This CDR3 is CASSEYREKLFF. CDR3 DNA: TGTGCCAGCAGTGAATACAGGGAAAAACTGTTTTTT.

The chain combines TRBV28 with TRBJ1-2, with TRBD1 identical over 10 bases. CDR3 length equals 17 residues. V lost 5 bases and J lost 0; bases outside the gene matches: 9. Germline loops: CDR1 MDHEN, CDR2 SYDVKM. The DNA of the CDR3 is TGTGCCAGCAGTCCCGGGACAGGGGTTCTAACTAACTATGGCTACACCTTC. Amino acid sequence: CASSPGTGVLTNYGYTF.

This chain uses TRBV12-3 or TRBV12-4 with TRBJ1-2; perhaps TRBD1 as D (6 bases). V was clipped by 6 bases and J by 7 bases, with 9 bases between them. This CDR3 has 11 amino acids. The CDR3 here is CASRGRGGYTF. In DNA, the CDR3 is TGTGCCAGCAGAGGCAGGGGTGGCTACACCTTC.